These 7 T cell receptor beta chains share one sample of origin, sequenced in a study of shared clonotypes between healthy human individuals. Repertoires were generated with immunoSEQ multiplex PCR, while TCRdb's copy carries only in-frame clones and drops some. The table has fewer than 2.5 million clones, 90% to 95% seen once. Sample: naive CD4+ T cells from PBMCs. Subset here: CD45RA+ positively selected. These receptor sequences come from a man aged 18 to 35 in good health. Some clones in this sample may be carry-over from other donors' samples.

The chain links TRBV7-9 to TRBJ2-1; D is perhaps TRBD2 (6 bases). Trimming removed 6 bases at V and 6 bases at J, with 12 bases between. Looked up from germline, CDR1 is SEHNR and CDR2 is FQNEAQ (reference sequence). The CDR3 has 13 residues. The DNA of the CDR3 is TGTGCCAGCAGACTGGCGGGAAGCAATGAGCAGTTCTTC. Its protein product is CASRLAGSNEQFF.

J is TRBJ1-5 and V is TRBV5-8, with a weak D call TRBD1 (6 bases). CDR3 size: 17 residues. Germline CDR1 SGHTS, CDR2 YDEGEE. V was clipped by 6 bases and J by 4 bases, with 23 bases between them. DNA for the CDR3: TGTGCCAGCACCATCAGAGGAGGACAGATGAGGAATCAGCCCCAGCATTTT. It yields the protein CASTIRGGQMRNQPQHF.

The V gene is TRBV9, the J gene TRBJ2-7; maybe TRBD2 (6 bases). The CDR3 length is 15 residues. CDR1 SGDLS and CDR2 YYNGEE come from the germline V gene. Trimming removed 0 bases from V and 6 bases from J, with 16 bases in between. The CDR3 nucleotides are TGTGCCAGCAGCGTAGTCCCTAGCTGGAGGGGCGAGCAGTACTTC. Its translation is CASSVVPSWRGEQYF. Full variable domain (rest looked up from reference TRBV9 and TRBJ2-7): DSGVTQTPKHLITATGQRVTLRCSPRSGDLSVYWYQQSLDQGLQFLIQYYNGEERAKGNILERFSAQQFPDLHSELNLSSLELGDSALYFCASSVVPSWRGEQYFGPGTRLTVT.

This chain links TRBV5-1 with TRBJ2-7; 10 positions agree with TRBD2. There are 16 residues in the CDR3. V lost 1 base to trimming and J lost 0 bases; unmatched junction nucleotides: 4. Germline CDR1 and CDR2: SGHRS and YFSETQ. CDR3 sequence reads: CASSLSSSGSSYEQYF. The CDR3 DNA is TGCGCCAGCAGCTTGTCTTCTAGCGGGAGCTCCTACGAGCAGTACTTC.

The chain joins TRBV5-1 to TRBJ2-5, with 7 bases matching TRBD1. The J call may be wrong; the DNA end is better matched by TRBJ2-7. Germline CDR1 SGHRS, CDR2 YFSETQ. The CDR3 sequence is 14 residues long. In DNA, the CDR3 is TGCGCCAGCAGCCCGCGGACAGGCTCCTACGAGCAGTACTTC. Residues: CASSPRTGSYEQYF.

This chain connects TRBV9 to TRBJ2-7; no clear D gene. Trimming removed 0 bases at V and 0 bases at J, with 16 bases between. The germline V gene encodes CDR1 SGDLS and CDR2 YYNGEE. There are 17 residues in the CDR3. CDR3 region: CASSVGVGNQISYEQYF. In DNA form, the CDR3 reads TGTGCCAGCAGCGTAGGAGTAGGGAACCAGATCTCCTACGAGCAGTACTTC.

The chain has TRBV5-1 and TRBJ2-2; 9 bases map to TRBD1. The V gene end was trimmed by 4 bases and the J gene end by 6 bases; junction bases not matched to a gene: 4. The CDR3 runs to 14 residues. Germline values: CDR1 SGHRS, CDR2 YFSETQ. CDR3 amino acids: CASSITGGPGELFF. In DNA form, the CDR3 reads TGCGCCAGCAGCATCACAGGGGGCCCCGGGGAGCTGTTTTTT.